This record covers a single TCR beta chain. Libraries were prepared by immunoSEQ multiplex PCR; TCRdb keeps only in-frame clonotypes and omits some of them. The sample lists about 180,000 clones, around 88% occurring once. The sample originates from a study of T cell responses to AZD1222 COVID-19 vaccine. The germline V and J ends were trimmed by 3 bases and 4 bases, with 18 bases remaining between them. CDR1 MNHNS and CDR2 SASEGT come from the germline V gene. The CDR3 has 16 residues. The receptor comes from an adult in good health. The sample consisted of peripheral blood, taken on day 0 of AZD1222 vaccination. The V gene is TRBV6-1, the J gene TRBJ2-5; a possible D gene is TRBD2 (6 bases). CDR3 DNA: TGTGCCAGCAGTGAGACGACGGGACGGCGGGGAGAGACCCAGTACTTC. Residues: CASSETTGRRGETQYF.